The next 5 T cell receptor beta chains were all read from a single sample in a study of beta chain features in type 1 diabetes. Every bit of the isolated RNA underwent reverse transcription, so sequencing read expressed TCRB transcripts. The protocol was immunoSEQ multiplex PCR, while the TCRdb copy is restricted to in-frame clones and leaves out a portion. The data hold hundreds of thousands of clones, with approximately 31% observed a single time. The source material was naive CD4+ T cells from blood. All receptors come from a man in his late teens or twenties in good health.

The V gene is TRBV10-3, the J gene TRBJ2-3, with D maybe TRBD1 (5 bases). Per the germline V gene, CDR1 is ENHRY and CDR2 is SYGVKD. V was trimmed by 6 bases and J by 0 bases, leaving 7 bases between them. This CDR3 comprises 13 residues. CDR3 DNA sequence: TGTGCCATCAGGGACACGAGCACAGATACGCAGTATTTT. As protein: CAIRDTSTDTQYF.

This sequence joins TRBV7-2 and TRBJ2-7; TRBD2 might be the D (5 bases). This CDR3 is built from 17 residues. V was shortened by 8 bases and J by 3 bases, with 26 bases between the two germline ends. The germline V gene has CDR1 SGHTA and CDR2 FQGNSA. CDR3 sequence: CASDRLLRRGHVYEQYF. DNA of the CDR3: TGTGCCAGCGACCGGCTTTTACGACGCGGGCACGTCTACGAGCAGTACTTC.

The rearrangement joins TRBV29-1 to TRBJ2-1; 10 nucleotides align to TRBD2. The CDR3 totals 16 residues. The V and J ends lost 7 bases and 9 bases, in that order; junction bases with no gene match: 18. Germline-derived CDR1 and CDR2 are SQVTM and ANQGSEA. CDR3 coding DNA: TGCAGCGCCCGACCAGCGGGGGGGCGAGGATGGAGTGAGCAGTTCTTC. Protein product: CSARPAGGRGWSEQFF.

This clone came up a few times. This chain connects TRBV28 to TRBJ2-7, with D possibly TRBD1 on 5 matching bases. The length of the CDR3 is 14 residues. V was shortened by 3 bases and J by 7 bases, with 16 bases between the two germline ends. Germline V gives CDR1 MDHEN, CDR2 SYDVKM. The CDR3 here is CASSFPAGRREQYF. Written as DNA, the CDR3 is TGTGCCAGCAGTTTTCCCGCAGGGCGAAGAGAGCAGTACTTC.

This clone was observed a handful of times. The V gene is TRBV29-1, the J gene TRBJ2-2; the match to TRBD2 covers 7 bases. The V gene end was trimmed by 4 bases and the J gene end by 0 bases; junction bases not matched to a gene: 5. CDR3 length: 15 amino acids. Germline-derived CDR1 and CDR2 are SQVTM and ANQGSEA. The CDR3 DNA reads TGCAGCGTTGGGCGAGCGGGATCGAACACCGGGGAGCTGTTTTTT. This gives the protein CSVGRAGSNTGELFF.